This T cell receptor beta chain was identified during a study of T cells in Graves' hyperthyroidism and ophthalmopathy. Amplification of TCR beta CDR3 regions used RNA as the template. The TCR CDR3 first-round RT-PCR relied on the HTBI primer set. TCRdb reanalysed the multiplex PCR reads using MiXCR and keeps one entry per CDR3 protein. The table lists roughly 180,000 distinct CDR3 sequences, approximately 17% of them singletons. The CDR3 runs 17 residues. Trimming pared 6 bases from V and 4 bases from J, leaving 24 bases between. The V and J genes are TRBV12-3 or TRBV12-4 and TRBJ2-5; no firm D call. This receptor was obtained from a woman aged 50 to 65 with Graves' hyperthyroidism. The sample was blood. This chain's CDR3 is CASSPEAGMVGLETQYF. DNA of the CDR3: TGTGCCAGCAGCCCCGAGGCAGGAATGGTGGGATTAGAGACCCAGTACTTC.